This T cell receptor beta chain was recovered during a study of vaccination and CD4 T cells after COVID-19. Study overall: According to the study, participants were given two doses of BNT162b2 or mRNA-1273 vaccine. The authors gave control cultures a CEFX pool, an HIV-1 Nef pool, or no peptide.

Overall study findings and caveats: A median approximately 86% of convalescent patients' SARS-CoV-2-reactive clones emerged only after vaccination.

There are a few counts of this clonotype. The target antigen is unknown. Sequencing of cultured CD4+ T cell DNA used the Oncomine TCR Beta short-read assay. MiXCR, run by TCRdb on the PCR reads, gives a single entry per CDR3 protein. The sample lists approximately 18,000 distinct CDR3 sequences; roughly 50% were seen once. CDR1 is SGHTA, CDR2 FQGTGA, per germline. This CDR3 contains 14 residues. With 2 bases removed from V and 3 bases from J, the gap between germline ends came to 11 bases. Treatment here: roughly 11-day PBMC culture with coronavirus spike peptide pools or control peptides (ViraFEST assay). With about 10 ug/ml peptide pools and about 9.6 IU/ml IL-2, PBMCs were cultured at a few million per well.

This chain links TRBV7-3 with TRBJ2-7; D possibly matches TRBD1 or TRBD2 (5 bases each). The sequence came from a human donor who had recovered from COVID-19. The sequenced material came from CD4+ T cells from blood, cultured in vitro. In nucleotides, the CDR3 is TGTGCCAGCAGCTTAGCGGCAGGGAGCTACGAGCAGTACTTC. It encodes CASSLAAGSYEQYF. The variable domain in full, with the rest retrieved from reference TRBV7-3 and TRBJ2-7, is GAGVSQTPSNKVTEKGKYVELRCDPISGHTALYWYRQSLGQGPEFLIYFQGTGAADDSGLPNDRFFAVRPEGSVSTLKIQRTERGDSAVYLCASSLAAGSYEQYFGPGTRLTVT.